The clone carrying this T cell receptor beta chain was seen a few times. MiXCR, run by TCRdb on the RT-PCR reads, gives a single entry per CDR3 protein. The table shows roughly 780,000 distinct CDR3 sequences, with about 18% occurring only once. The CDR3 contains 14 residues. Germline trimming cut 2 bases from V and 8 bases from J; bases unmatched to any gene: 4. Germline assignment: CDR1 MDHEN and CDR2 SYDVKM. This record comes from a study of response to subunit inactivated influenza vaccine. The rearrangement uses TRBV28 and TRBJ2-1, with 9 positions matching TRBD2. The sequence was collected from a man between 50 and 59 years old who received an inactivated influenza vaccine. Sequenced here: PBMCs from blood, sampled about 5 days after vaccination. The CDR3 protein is CASSLGGRAYEQFF. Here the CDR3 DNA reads TGTGCCAGCAGTTTAGGCGGGAGGGCCTATGAGCAGTTCTTC.